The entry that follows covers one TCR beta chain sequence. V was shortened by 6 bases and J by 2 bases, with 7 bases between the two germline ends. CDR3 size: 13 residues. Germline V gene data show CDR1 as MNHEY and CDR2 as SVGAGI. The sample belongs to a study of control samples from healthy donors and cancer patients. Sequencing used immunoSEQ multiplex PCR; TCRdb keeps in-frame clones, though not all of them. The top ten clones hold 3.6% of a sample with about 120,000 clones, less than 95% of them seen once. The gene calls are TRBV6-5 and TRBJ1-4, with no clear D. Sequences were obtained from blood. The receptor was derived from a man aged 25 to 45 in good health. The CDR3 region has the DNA TGTGCCAGCAGCCAACGCACTAATGAAAAACTGTTTTTT. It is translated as CASSQRTNEKLFF.